This paragraph covers one TCR beta chain sequence. These data originate in a study of blood T cell repertoires in COVID-19. Study background: Nucleic acid was either cDNA or gDNA, and it came from T cells, B-cell-depleted T cells, or PBMCs.

In the authors' methods: Amplification with reference gene primers provided the estimates of nucleated cell counts. Sequencing used immunoSEQ multiplex PCR; TCRdb keeps in-frame clones, though not all of them. D and trimming were read from the DNA, whereas the V and J calls and clone size are those reported in that table. There are approximately 210,000 clones in the sample; 80% to 85% occur only once, and approximately 20% lies in the top ten. The TCR was taken from a man aged 30 to 39 with active or convalescent COVID-19. The sequenced sample was peripheral blood.

The CDR3 loop is CASSQDIAGGHNEQFF. DNA for the CDR3: TGTGCCAGCAGCCAAGATATAGCGGGGGGCCACAATGAGCAGTTCTTC. V gene TRBV3-1 (or the pseudogene TRBV3-2) combines with J gene TRBJ2-1, with 10 nucleotides matching TRBD2. The CDR3 sequence is 16 residues long. With 0 bases clipped from V and 5 bases from J, the junction kept 4 bases outside the gene matches. CDR1 and CDR2 from the germline V gene are LGHDT and YNNKEL (reference sequence).